These T cell receptor beta chains were read from a single sample in a study of PD-1 blockade in classical Hodgkin lymphoma. Assay used: immunoSEQ multiplex PCR; TCRdb lists only in-frame clones, some missing. Of approximately 1,200 clones listed, 80% to 90% are singletons. The sample was peripheral blood mononuclear cells (PBMCs), taken at baseline. Source of these receptors: a human donor with classical Hodgkin lymphoma. Each CDR3 is given with its conserved first and last residue. A D gene is named only where the DNA matches it firmly. Part of the rows lack a size; the others show once, few, many or a class for expanded clones.

TRBV5-1	15	.	TRBD1	TRBJ1-4	TGCGCCAGCAGCTTGGCCGGGACAGTCGACGAAAAACTGTTTTTT	CASSLAGTVDEKLFF
TRBV14	14	.	.	TRBJ1-6	TGTGCCAGCAGCCAAGCTACGGGGTCCTCACCCCTCCACTTT	CASSQATGSSPLHF
TRBV6-5	16	.	TRBD1	TRBJ1-2	TGTGCCAGCAGTTCTGTGCGGGACAGGGGGCTCAGTGGCTACACCTTC	CASSSVRDRGLSGYTF
TRBV5-1	14	.	.	TRBJ2-5	TGCGCCAGCAGCTTGTGGGGACAACAAGAGACCCAGTACTTC	CASSLWGQQETQYF
TRBV11-1	14	.	.	TRBJ1-2	TGTGCCAGCAGCCGAACAGGGAGAAGGGATGGCTACACCTTC	CASSRTGRRDGYTF
TRBV6-1	14	.	TRBD1	TRBJ2-5	TGTGCCAGCAGTGACAGGGGGCGCGGGGAGACCCAGTACTTC	CASSDRGRGETQYF
TRBV6-5	15	.	.	TRBJ1-5	TGTGCCAGCAATACACAGTATAATAGCAATCAGCCCCAGCATTTT	CASNTQYNSNQPQHF
TRBV27	15	.	TRBD1	TRBJ1-5	TGTGCCAGCAGTTTAGGGACAGGACTCAATCAGCCCCAGCATTTT	CASSLGTGLNQPQHF
TRBV7-9	16	.	.	TRBJ1-1	TGTGCCAGCAGCCCCCCGGGGGGGGGAAGGAACACTGAAGCTTTCTTT	CASSPPGGGRNTEAFF
TRBV7-2	14	.	.	TRBJ1-1	TGTGCCAGCAGCCTAACCCAAGGGCTCACTGAAGCTTTCTTT	CASSLTQGLTEAFF
TRBV27	11	.	.	TRBJ2-5	TGTGCCAGCAGTACCGGGGCGAGATCTTACTTC	CASSTGARSYF
TRBV27	13	.	.	TRBJ1-5	TGTGCCAGCAGTTTCCTTAGCAATCAGCCCCAGCATTTT	CASSFLSNQPQHF
TRBV6-5	14	.	.	TRBJ1-2	TGTGCCAGCAGGACCGGACAGCTTATCTATGGCTACACCTTC	CASRTGQLIYGYTF
TRBV29-1	12	few	.	TRBJ1-1	TGCAGCGTTGAAGAAGGGCAGAACGAAGCTTTCTTT	CSVEEGQNEAFF
TRBV9	15	.	.	TRBJ2-5	TGTGCCAGCAGCGTAGTGGGGGGAGGTGGGGAGACCCAGTACTTC	CASSVVGGGGETQYF
TRBV30	13	few	TRBD1	TRBJ1-1	TGTGCCTGGAGGCTGGACAGGGGGACTGAAGCTTTCTTT	CAWRLDRGTEAFF
TRBV5-7	16	.	.	TRBJ1-1	TGTGCCAGCATCCTCGCCCGGGGCGGGGCGAACACTGAAGCTTTCTTT	CASILARGGANTEAFF
TRBV5-1	18	.	TRBD1	TRBJ1-1	TGCGCCAGCAGCTGGGACCGGGGGACAGGGCGTTTGAACACTGAAGCTTTCTTT	CASSWDRGTGRLNTEAFF
TRBV10-1	16	.	.	TRBJ2-6	TGCGCCAGCAGTGGGTCTTTACAAAGTCGGGCCAACGTCCTGACTTTC	CASSGSLQSRANVLTF
TRBV28	16	large	.	TRBJ1-1	TGTGCCAGCAGTCCCTTCGTTGAAGGGCGAGGGACTGAAGCTTTCTTT	CASSPFVEGRGTEAFF
TRBV5-1	13	.	.	TRBJ2-3	TGCGCCAGCAGCCCCGTGACGGAAGATCCGCAGTATTTT	CASSPVTEDPQYF
TRBV5-1	16	.	TRBD2	TRBJ2-5	TGCGCCAGCAGCCCTTCACTAGCGGGAGGGAGAGAGACCCAGTACTTC	CASSPSLAGGRETQYF
TRBV6-5	15	.	.	TRBJ1-1	TGTGCCAGCAGTTACTCGAGGAGGAGGAACACTGAAGCTTTCTTT	CASSYSRRRNTEAFF
TRBV7-4	14	.	.	TRBJ2-3	TGTGCCAGCAGCGAACGGTGGGCGACAGATACGCAGTATTTT	CASSERWATDTQYF
TRBV5-1	19	.	TRBD2	TRBJ2-1	TGCGCCAGCAGCTTCCCCGGACTAGCGGGCCCTTTCTCCTACAATGAGCAGTTCTTC	CASSFPGLAGPFSYNEQFF
TRBV7-2	15	.	TRBD2	TRBJ2-5	TGTGCCAGCAGCTTAGGTAGCGGGAGTTATGAGACCCAGTACTTC	CASSLGSGSYETQYF
TRBV11-3	17	.	.	TRBJ2-5	TGTGCCAGCAGCTTAGATCAATTGGGCAGGGGTTGGAAGACCCAGTACTTC	CASSLDQLGRGWKTQYF
TRBV7-9	19	.	.	TRBJ2-1	TGTGCCAGCAGCTTCCCCTTGGTTCCGGGTAGTAGCTCCTACAATGAGCAGTTCTTC	CASSFPLVPGSSSYNEQFF
TRBV2	18	.	.	TRBJ2-2	TGTGCCAGCAGTGAAATCGGGGGACTTCACCACCTCACCGGGGAGCTGTTTTTT	CASSEIGGLHHLTGELFF
TRBV2	18	.	.	TRBJ1-2	TGTGCCAGCAGTCCGCCCCCGGTTGGGGCGGGGTTGCCTTATGGCTACACCTTC	CASSPPPVGAGLPYGYTF
TRBV5-6	16	few	TRBD1	TRBJ1-3	TGTGCCAGCAGCTTGCGGGGACAGGGGATTCGAAACACCATATATTTT	CASSLRGQGIRNTIYF
TRBV5-4	13	.	.	TRBJ2-2	TGTGCCAGCAGCTTGAGGAACACCGGGGAGCTGTTTTTT	CASSLRNTGELFF
TRBV5-1	14	.	.	TRBJ2-5	TGCGCCAGCAGCTTGCTACAGCATCGTCGGACCCAGTACTTC	CASSLLQHRRTQYF
TRBV7-2	13	once	.	TRBJ1-1	TGTGCCAGCAGACCTACAGGGTTGGTTGAAGCTTTCTTT	CASRPTGLVEAFF
TRBV7-2	15	.	.	TRBJ1-1	TGTGCCAGCAGCTTCACAGGAGTATATGCATCTGAAGCTTTCTTT	CASSFTGVYASEAFF
TRBV14	15	.	.	TRBJ2-3	TGTGCCAGCAGCCTGGGGTTCGGGACGCAAGGTACGCAGTATTTT	CASSLGFGTQGTQYF